The rows below give T cell receptor beta chains drawn from one sample of a study of CD8 T cells in ankylosing spondylitis. TCRdb processed the 5' RACE reads anew with MiXCR; each CDR3 protein has one entry. The top ten hold around 60% of the sample, which has 84,000 or so distinct CDR3 sequences, around 30% seen once. The sequenced material came from blood, either unsorted or a sorted T cell fraction (not recorded which). The receptors stem from a male donor with ankylosing spondylitis or in good health (not recorded which). Each CDR3 is given with its conserved first and last residue. The D gene is left open where the match is weak. The listing skips clone size in some rows; elsewhere it reads once, few, many or a size class.

clone_size: -
d_call: -
j_call: TRBJ2-3
v_call: TRBV12-3/TRBV12-4
cdr3_nt: TGTGCCAGCAGTTTGGACAGAAGCACAGATACGCAGTATTTT
cdr3_aa: CASSLDRSTDTQYF

clone_size: few
d_call: TRBD2
j_call: TRBJ2-1
v_call: TRBV4-2
cdr3_nt: TGTGCCAGCACCCAGTGGGGCGGGAGCTCCTACAATGAGCAGTTCTTC
cdr3_aa: CASTQWGGSSYNEQFF

clone_size: -
d_call: -
j_call: TRBJ2-5
v_call: TRBV5-1
cdr3_nt: TGCGCCAGCAGCTGGGGGGGGGCCACACAAGAGACCCAGTACTTC
cdr3_aa: CASSWGGATQETQYF

clone_size: few
d_call: -
j_call: TRBJ2-5
v_call: TRBV5-1
cdr3_nt: TGCGCCAGCAGCTTGGAGGGAGTTGGGGAGACCCAGTACTTC
cdr3_aa: CASSLEGVGETQYF

clone_size: -
d_call: -
j_call: TRBJ1-4
v_call: TRBV9
cdr3_nt: TGTGCCAGCAGCGTAGGAGGATCAACTAATGAAAAACTGTTTTTT
cdr3_aa: CASSVGGSTNEKLFF

clone_size: -
d_call: TRBD1
j_call: TRBJ2-5
v_call: TRBV5-1
cdr3_nt: TGCGCCAGCAGCAGGACAGGGGGTTCGGAAGAGACCCAGTACTTC
cdr3_aa: CASSRTGGSEETQYF

clone_size: -
d_call: TRBD1
j_call: TRBJ2-5
v_call: TRBV5-1
cdr3_nt: TGCGCCAGCAGAGGACAGGGTGAAGAGACCCAGTACTTC
cdr3_aa: CASRGQGEETQYF

clone_size: few
d_call: -
j_call: TRBJ2-7
v_call: TRBV5-1
cdr3_nt: TGCGCCAGCAGCTTGGATAGTAGCGGCTACGAGCAGTACTTC
cdr3_aa: CASSLDSSGYEQYF

clone_size: -
d_call: -
j_call: TRBJ2-5
v_call: TRBV7-8
cdr3_nt: TGTGCCAGCCAGGACGGTGGTCAGGCCCAGTACTTC
cdr3_aa: CASQDGGQAQYF

clone_size: few
d_call: -
j_call: TRBJ1-1
v_call: TRBV18
cdr3_nt: TGTGCCTACTATTTCCGGGGAGCTTTCTTT
cdr3_aa: CAYYFRGAFF